This T cell receptor beta chain was obtained from a study of Ad26.COV2.S vaccination and SARS-CoV-2 variants. For the study at large: Once, or twice with 56 days between doses, Ad26.COV2.S was given intramuscularly.

The treatment here: about 20 received Ad26.COV2.S at low or high dose, single or two shots; 5 received placebo; per-sample allocation not given. On day 63 after the first injection, vaccine and placebo recipients gave samples. The assay was immunoSEQ multiplex PCR, and TCRdb's table has in-frame clones only and misses some. The data show some 420,000 clones, approximately 87% seen once. The CDR3 has 15 amino acids. The trim removed 3 bases at V and 7 bases at J, leaving 6 bases unmatched. Germline V gene lookup returns CDR1 PRHDT and CDR2 FYEKMQ (reference sequence). This receptor was identified in a person aged 18-60 years who received the Ad26.COV2.S COVID-19 vaccine or a placebo. The V call is TRBV13, the J call TRBJ2-1, with 10 bases that match TRBD1. This material consisted of peripheral blood, taken in a trial of Ad26.COV2.S vaccine versus placebo. CDR3 residues: CASSFWDRGGNEQFF. Written as DNA, the CDR3 is TGTGCCAGCAGCTTTTGGGACAGGGGCGGGAATGAGCAGTTCTTC.